This T cell receptor beta chain was sequenced for a study of cytomegalovirus exposure and HLA in healthy donors. This clone was detected only a few times. The PCR contained 60 Vbeta and 13 Jbeta primers. This table comes from immunoSEQ multiplex PCR, and its TCRdb copy is limited to in-frame clones, with some not included. The sample lists 85,000 to 90,000 clones, under 85% occurring once. This sequence originates from a man aged 25-45 years in good health and CMV-seronegative. Sequencing was performed on PBMCs.

The DNA of the CDR3 is TGTGCCAGCAGAGCCGGGACAGGAGGAAACTATGGCTACACCTTC. Translation: CASRAGTGGNYGYTF. V usage is TRBV2 and J usage is TRBJ1-2; the match to TRBD1 covers 8 bases. Germline assignment: CDR1 SNHLY and CDR2 FYNNEI. The CDR3 consists of 15 residues. Germline trimming cut 6 bases from V and 2 bases from J; bases unmatched to any gene: 8.